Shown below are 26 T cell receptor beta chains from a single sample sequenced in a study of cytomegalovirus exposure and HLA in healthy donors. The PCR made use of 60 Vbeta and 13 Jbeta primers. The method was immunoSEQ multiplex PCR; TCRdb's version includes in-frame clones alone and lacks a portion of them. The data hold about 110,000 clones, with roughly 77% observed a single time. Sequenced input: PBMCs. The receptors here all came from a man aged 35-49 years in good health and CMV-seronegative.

The CDR3 DNA reads TGTGCCAGCAGGAAACTGACAGGCTCTGGAAACACCATATATTTT. This codes for CASRKLTGSGNTIYF. V is TRBV6-1 and J is TRBJ1-3; D is possibly TRBD1 (6 bases). CDR1 is MNHNS and CDR2 is SASEGT in the germline V gene. Trimming pared 6 bases from V and 0 bases from J, leaving 12 bases between. The CDR3 loop spans 15 amino acids.

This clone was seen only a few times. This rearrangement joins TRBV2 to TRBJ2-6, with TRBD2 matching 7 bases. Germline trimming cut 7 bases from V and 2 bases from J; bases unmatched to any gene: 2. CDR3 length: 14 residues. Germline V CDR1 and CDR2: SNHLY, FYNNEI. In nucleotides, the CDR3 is TGTGCCAGCAAGGGGAGGGCTGGGGCCAACGTCCTGACTTTC. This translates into CASKGRAGANVLTF.

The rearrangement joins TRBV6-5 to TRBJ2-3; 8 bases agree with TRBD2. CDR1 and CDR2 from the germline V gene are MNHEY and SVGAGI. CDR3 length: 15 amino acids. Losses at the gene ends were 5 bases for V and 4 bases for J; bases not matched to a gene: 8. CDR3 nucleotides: TGTGCCAGCAGTCCCGGGGGGGGGACGGCAGATACGCAGTATTTT. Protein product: CASSPGGGTADTQYF.

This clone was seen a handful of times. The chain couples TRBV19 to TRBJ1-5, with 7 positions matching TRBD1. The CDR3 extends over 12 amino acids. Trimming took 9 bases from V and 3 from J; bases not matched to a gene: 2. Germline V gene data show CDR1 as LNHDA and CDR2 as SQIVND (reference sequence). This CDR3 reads CASGQDNQPQHF. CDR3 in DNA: TGTGCCAGCGGACAGGACAATCAGCCCCAGCATTTT.

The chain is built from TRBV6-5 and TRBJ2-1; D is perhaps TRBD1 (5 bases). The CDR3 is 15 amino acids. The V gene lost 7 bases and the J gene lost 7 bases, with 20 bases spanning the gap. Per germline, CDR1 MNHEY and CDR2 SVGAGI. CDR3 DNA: TGTGCCAGCACCACGGCGCGGCAGGGCTCGAATGAGCAGTTCTTC. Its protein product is CASTTARQGSNEQFF.

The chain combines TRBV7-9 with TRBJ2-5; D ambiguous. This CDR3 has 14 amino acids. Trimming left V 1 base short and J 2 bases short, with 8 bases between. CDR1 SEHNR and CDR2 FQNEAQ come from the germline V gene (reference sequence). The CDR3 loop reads CASSLGPFQETQYF. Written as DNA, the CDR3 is TGTGCCAGCAGCTTAGGGCCTTTTCAAGAGACCCAGTACTTC. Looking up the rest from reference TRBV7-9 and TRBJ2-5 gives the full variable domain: DTGVSQNPRHKITKRGQNVTFRCDPISEHNRLYWYRQTLGQGPEFLTYFQNEAQLEKSRLLSDRFSAERPKGSFSTLEIQRTEQGDSAMYLCASSLGPFQETQYFGPGTRLLVL.

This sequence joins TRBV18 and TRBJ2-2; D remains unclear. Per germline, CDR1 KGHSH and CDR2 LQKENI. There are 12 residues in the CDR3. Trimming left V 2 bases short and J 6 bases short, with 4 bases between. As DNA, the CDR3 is TGTGCCAGCTCACCATCGTCCGGGGAGCTGTTTTTT. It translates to CASSPSSGELFF.

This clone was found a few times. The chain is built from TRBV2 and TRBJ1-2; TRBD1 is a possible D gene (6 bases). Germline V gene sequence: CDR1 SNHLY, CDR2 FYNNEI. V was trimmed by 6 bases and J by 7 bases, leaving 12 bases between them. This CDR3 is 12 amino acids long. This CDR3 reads CASSLQGCGYTF. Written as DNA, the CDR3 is TGTGCCAGCAGCCTACAGGGTTGTGGCTACACCTTC.

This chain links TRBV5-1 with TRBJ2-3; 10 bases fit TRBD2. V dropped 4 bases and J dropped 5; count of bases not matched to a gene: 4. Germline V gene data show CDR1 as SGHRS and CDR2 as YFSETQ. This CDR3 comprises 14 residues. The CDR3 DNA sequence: TGCGCCAGCAGCGTACTAGCGGGGTTAGATACGCAGTATTTT. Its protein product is CASSVLAGLDTQYF.

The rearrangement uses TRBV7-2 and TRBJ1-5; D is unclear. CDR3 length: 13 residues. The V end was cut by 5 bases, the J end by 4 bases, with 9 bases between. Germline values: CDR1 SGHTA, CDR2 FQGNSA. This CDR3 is CASSAQQNQPQHF. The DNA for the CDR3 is TGTGCCAGCAGCGCACAGCAAAATCAGCCCCAGCATTTT.

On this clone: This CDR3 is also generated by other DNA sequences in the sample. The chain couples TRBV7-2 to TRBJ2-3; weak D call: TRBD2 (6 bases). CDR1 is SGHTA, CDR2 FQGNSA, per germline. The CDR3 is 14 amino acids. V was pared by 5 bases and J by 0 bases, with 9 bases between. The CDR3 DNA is TGTGCCAGCAGCCTAGGGACTAGCACAGATACGCAGTATTTT. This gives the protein CASSLGTSTDTQYF. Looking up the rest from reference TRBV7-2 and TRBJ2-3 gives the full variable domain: GAGVSQSPSNKVTEKGKDVELRCDPISGHTALYWYRQSLGQGLEFLIYFQGNSAPDKSGLPSDRFSAERTGGSVSTLTIQRTQQEDSAVYLCASSLGTSTDTQYFGPGTRLTVL.

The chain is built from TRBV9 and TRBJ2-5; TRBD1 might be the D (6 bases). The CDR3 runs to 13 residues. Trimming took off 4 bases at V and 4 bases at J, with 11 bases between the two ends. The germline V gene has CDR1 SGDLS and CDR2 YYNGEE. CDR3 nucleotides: TGTGCCAGCAGCCCTTTGGGGGCAGAGACCCAGTACTTC. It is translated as CASSPLGAETQYF.

The CDR3 spells CASSQTVDSIRNYGYTF. DNA for the CDR3: TGTGCCAGCAGTCAAACGGTGGACAGTATCCGTAACTATGGCTACACCTTC. The chain joins TRBV9 to TRBJ1-2, with D perhaps TRBD1 (6 bases). The CDR3 is 17 residues long. The V gene's germline CDR1 is SGDLS and CDR2 YYNGEE. V was trimmed by 5 bases and J by 1 base, leaving 21 bases between them.

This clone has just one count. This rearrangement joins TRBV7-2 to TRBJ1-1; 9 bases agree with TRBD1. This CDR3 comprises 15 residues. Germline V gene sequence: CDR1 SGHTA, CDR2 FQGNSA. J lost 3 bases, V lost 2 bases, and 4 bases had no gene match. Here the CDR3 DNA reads TGTGCCAGCAGCTTAAGACAGGGGGGTTACACTGAAGCTTTCTTT. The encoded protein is CASSLRQGGYTEAFF.

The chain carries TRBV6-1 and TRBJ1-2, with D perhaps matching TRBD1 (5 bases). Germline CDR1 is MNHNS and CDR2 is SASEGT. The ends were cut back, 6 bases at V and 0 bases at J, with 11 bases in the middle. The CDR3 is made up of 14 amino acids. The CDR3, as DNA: TGTGCCAGCAGGTCACGGGGGGCTAACTATGGCTACACCTTC. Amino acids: CASRSRGANYGYTF.

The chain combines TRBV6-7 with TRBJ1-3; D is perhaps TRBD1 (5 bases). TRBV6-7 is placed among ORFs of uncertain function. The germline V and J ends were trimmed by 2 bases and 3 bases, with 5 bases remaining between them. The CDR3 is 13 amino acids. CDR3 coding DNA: TGTGCCAGCAGTTACAGGGGTGGAAACACCATATATTTT. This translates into CASSYRGGNTIYF.

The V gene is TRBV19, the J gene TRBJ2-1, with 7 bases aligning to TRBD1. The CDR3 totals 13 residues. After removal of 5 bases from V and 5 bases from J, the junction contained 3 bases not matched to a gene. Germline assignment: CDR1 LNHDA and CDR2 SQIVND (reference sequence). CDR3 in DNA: TGTGCCAGTAGTCTAGGGACAGACAATGAGCAGTTCTTC. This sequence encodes CASSLGTDNEQFF.

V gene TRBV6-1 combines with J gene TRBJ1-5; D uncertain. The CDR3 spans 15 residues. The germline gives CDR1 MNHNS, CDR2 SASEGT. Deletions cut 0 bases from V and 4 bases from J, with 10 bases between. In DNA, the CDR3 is TGTGCCAGCAGTGAAGCCCTGTCGGGGAATCAGCCCCAGCATTTT. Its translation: CASSEALSGNQPQHF.

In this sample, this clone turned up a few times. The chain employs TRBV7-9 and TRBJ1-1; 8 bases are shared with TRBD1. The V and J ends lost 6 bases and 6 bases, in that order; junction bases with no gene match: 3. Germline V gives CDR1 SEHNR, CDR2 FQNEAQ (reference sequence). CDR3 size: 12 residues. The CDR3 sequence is CASRLTGAEAFF. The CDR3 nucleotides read TGTGCCAGCAGGCTGACAGGGGCTGAAGCTTTCTTT.

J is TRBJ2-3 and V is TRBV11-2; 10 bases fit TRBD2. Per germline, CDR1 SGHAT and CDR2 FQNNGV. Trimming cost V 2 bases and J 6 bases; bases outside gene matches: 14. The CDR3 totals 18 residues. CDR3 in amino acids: CASSLNQLAGLRRDTQYF. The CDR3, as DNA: TGTGCCAGCAGCTTAAACCAACTAGCGGGGCTCCGGAGGGATACGCAGTATTTT.

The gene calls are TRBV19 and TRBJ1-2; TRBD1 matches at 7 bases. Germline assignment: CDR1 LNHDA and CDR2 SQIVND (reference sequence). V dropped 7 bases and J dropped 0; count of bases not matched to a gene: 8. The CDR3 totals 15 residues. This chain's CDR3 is CASTTDRAANYGYTF. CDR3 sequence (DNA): TGTGCCAGTACCACAGACAGGGCAGCTAACTATGGCTACACCTTC.

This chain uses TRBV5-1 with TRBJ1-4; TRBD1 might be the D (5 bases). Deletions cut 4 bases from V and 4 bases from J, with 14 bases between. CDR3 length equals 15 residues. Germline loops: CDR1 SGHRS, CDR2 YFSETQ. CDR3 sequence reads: CASSPLGGGNEKLFF. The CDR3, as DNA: TGCGCCAGCAGCCCCCTCGGCGGGGGTAATGAAAAACTGTTTTTT.

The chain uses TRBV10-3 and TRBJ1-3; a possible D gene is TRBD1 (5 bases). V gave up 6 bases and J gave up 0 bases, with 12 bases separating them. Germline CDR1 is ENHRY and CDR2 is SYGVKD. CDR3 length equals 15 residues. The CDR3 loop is CAISDPGDSGNTIYF. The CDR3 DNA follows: TGTGCCATCAGCGACCCGGGGGACTCTGGAAACACCATATATTTT.

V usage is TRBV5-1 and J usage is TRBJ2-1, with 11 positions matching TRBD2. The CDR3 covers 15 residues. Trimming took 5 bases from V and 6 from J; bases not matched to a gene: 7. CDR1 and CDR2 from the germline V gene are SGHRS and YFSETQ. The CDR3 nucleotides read TGCGCCAGCAGATATAATAGCGGGGGGGCCAATGAGCAGTTCTTC. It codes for CASRYNSGGANEQFF. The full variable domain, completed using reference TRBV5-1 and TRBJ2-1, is KAGVTQTPRYLIKTRGQQVTLSCSPISGHRSVSWYQQTPGQGLQFLFEYFSETQRNKGNFPGRFSGRQFSNSRSEMNVSTLELGDSALYLCASRYNSGGANEQFFGPGTRLTVL.

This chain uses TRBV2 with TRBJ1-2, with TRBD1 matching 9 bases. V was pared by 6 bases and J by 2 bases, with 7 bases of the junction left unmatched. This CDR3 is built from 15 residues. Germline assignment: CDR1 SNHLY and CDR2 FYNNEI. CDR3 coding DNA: TGTGCCAGCAGAATACAGGGGGCAGGGAACTATGGCTACACCTTC. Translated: CASRIQGAGNYGYTF.

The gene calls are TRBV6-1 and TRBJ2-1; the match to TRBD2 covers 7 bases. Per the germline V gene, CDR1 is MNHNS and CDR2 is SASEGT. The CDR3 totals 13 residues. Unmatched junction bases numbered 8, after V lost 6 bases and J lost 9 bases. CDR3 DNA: TGTGCCAGCAGGAATCCTCCTAGCGGTGAGCAGTTCTTC. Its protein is CASRNPPSGEQFF.